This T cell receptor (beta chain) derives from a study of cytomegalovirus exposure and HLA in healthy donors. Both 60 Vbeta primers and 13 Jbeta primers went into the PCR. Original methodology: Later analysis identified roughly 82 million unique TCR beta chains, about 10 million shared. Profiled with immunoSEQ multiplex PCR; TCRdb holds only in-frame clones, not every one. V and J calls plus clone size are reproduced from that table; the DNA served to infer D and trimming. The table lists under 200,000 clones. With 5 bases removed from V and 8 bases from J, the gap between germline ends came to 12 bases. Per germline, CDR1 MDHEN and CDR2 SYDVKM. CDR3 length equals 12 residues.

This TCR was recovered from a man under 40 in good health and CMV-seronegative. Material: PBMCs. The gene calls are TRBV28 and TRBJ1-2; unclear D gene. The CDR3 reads CASSAGVYGYTF. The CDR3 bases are TGTGCCAGCAGTGCGGGTGTGTACGGCTACACCTTC.